This T cell receptor (beta chain) was documented in a study of blood T cells in healthy people across ages. Primers used in a second PCR of roughly 6 to 11 cycles were a sample-barcoded 5' primer and a J-beta primer mix. TCRdb redid the calling of the 5' RACE reads with MiXCR, one entry per CDR3 protein. Of roughly 730,000 distinct CDR3 sequences in the sample, 56% were seen once. Every donor contributed ten milliliters of peripheral blood by blood draw. For this clonotype: Its antigen is not known.

Notes on the study in general: With unsorted PBMCs, a conclusive comparison of naive versus antigen-experienced cells was not possible. Across samples, TCR beta diversity tracked strongly with naive T cell percentage.

V was shortened by 5 bases and J by 2 bases, with 13 bases between the two germline ends. The germline CDR1 and CDR2 sequences are MDHEN and SYDVKM. There are 15 residues in the CDR3. The chain is built from TRBV28 and TRBJ2-4, with D tentatively TRBD2 (5 bases). The receptor was derived from a man between 40 and 49 years old in good health. Specimen: blood. The CDR3 spells CASSPHSAPKNIQYF. The CDR3 DNA reads TGTGCCAGCAGTCCACATAGCGCTCCCAAAAACATTCAGTACTTC.